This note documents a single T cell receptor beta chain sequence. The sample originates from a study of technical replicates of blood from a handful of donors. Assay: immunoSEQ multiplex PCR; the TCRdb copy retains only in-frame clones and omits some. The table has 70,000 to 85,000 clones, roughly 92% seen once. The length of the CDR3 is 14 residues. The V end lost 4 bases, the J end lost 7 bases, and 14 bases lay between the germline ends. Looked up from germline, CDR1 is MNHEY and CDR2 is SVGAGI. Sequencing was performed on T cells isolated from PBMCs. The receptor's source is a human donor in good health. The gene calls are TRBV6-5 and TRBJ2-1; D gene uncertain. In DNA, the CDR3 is TGTGCCAGCAGTTTTGGGCTGCGCCGAAATGAGCAGTTCTTC. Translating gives CASSFGLRRNEQFF.